This T cell receptor beta chain was recorded in a study of T cell responses to AZD1222 COVID-19 vaccine. Whether given at about 4 or about 12 weeks, second doses were pooled. About this clone: Its target is unknown.

The V gene lost 0 bases and the J gene lost 5 bases, with 6 bases spanning the gap. The germline gives CDR1 ENHRY, CDR2 SYGVKD. The CDR3 covers 13 residues. Points from the study as a whole: Among spike-specific TCRs, nearly half reportedly target unmutated variant regions.

Generated by immunoSEQ multiplex PCR, the TCRdb table keeps only in-frame clones and is missing some. The data contain more than 150,000 clones, roughly nine tenths of them singletons. Sequenced material: peripheral blood, taken 28 days after the second AZD1222 dose. The source of this sequence is an adult who received the AZD1222 COVID-19 vaccine. This sequence joins TRBV10-3 and TRBJ2-3, with D perhaps TRBD2 (6 bases). CDR3 protein: CAISESGGDTQYF. The CDR3 bases are TGTGCCATCAGTGAGTCCGGGGGAGATACGCAGTATTTT.